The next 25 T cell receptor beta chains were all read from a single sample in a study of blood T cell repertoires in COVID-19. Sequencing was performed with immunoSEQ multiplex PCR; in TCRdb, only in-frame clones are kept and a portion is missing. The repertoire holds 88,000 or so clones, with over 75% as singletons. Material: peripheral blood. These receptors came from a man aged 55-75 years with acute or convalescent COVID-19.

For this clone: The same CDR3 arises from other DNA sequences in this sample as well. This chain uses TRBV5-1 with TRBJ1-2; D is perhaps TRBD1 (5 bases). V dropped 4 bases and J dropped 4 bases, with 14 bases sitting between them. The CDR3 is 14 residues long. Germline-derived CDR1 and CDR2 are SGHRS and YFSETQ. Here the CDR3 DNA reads TGCGCCAGCAGCGGTCGGGGGGAGGGCTATGGCTACACCTTC. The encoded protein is CASSGRGEGYGYTF.

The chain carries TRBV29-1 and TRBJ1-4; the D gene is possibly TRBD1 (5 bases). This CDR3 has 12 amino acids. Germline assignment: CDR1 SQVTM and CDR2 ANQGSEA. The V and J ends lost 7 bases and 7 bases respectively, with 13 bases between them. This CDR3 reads CSAAIRGEKLFF. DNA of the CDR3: TGCAGCGCTGCAATAAGGGGTGAAAAACTGTTTTTT.

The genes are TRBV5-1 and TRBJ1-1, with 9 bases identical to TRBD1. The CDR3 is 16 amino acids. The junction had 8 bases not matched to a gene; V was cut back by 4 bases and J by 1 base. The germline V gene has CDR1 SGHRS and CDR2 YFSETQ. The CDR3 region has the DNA TGCGCCAGCAGCCGGACAGGGGATCTCAGGAACACTGAAGCTTTCTTT. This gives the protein CASSRTGDLRNTEAFF.

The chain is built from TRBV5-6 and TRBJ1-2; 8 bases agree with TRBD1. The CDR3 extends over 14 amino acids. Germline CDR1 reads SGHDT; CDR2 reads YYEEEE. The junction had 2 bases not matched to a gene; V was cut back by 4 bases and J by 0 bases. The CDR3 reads CASSRDRTNYGYTF. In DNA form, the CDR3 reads TGTGCCAGCAGCAGGGACAGGACTAACTATGGCTACACCTTC. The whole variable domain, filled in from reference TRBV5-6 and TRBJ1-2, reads DAGVTQSPTHLIKTRGQQVTLRCSPKSGHDTVSWYQQALGQGPQFIFQYYEEEERQRGNFPDRFSGHQFPNYSSELNVNALLLGDSALYLCASSRDRTNYGYTFGSGTRLTVV.

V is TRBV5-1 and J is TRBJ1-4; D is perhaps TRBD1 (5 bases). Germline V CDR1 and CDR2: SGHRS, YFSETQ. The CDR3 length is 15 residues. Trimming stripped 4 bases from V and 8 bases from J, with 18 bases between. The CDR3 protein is CASSTSDGAGEKLFF. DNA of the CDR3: TGCGCCAGCAGCACCTCTGATGGGGCAGGGGAAAAACTGTTTTTT.

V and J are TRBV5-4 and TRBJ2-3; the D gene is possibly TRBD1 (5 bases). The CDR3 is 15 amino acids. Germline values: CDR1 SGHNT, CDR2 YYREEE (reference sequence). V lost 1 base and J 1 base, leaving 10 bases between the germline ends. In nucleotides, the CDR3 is TGTGCCAGCAGCTTGCCCAGGGCCCGCACAGATACGCAGTATTTT. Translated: CASSLPRARTDTQYF.

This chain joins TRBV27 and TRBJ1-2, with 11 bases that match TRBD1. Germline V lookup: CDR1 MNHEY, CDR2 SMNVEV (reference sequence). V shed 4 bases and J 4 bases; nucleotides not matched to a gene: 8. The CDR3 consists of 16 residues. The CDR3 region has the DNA TGTGCCAGCAGTTCATCCGGGACAGGGGGTGGCTATGGCTACACCTTC. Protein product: CASSSSGTGGGYGYTF.

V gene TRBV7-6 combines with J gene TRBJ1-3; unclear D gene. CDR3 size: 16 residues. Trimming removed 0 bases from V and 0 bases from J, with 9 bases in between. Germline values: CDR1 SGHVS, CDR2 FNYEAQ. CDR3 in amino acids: CASSLAHGGSGNTIYF. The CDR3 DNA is TGTGCCAGCAGCTTAGCGCATGGAGGCTCTGGAAACACCATATATTTT.

The CDR3 DNA reads TGCGCCAGCAGCGCTGACAGGGAGGTTCGCATTCAGTACTTC. It translates to CASSADREVRIQYF. This chain uses TRBV10-2 with TRBJ2-4, with a tentative D call TRBD1 (7 bases). Trimming removed 6 bases at V and 9 bases at J, with 18 bases between. This CDR3 region has 14 residues. Germline V gives CDR1 WSHSY, CDR2 SAAADI.

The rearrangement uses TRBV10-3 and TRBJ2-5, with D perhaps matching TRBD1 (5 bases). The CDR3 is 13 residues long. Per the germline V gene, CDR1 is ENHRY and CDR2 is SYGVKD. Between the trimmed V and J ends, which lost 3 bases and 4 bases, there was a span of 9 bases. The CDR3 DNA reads TGTGCCATCAGTGAATCCAGGGTAGAGACCCAGTACTTC. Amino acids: CAISESRVETQYF.

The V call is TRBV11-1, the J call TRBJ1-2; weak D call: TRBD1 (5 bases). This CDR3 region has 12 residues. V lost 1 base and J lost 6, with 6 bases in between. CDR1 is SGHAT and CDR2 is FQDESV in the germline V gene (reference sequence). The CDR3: CASSLEGDGYTF. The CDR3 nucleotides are TGTGCCAGCAGCTTAGAAGGGGATGGCTACACCTTC.

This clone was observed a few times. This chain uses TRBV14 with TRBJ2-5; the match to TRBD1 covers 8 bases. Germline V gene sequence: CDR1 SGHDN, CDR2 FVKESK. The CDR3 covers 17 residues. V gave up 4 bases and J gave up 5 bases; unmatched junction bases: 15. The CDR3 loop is CASSRYTTTGAGETQYF. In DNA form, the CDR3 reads TGTGCCAGCAGCCGATACACTACGACAGGGGCTGGGGAGACCCAGTACTTC.

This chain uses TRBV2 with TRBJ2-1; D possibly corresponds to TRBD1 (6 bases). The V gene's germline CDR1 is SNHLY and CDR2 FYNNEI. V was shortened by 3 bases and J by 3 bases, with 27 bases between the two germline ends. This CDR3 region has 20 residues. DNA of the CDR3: TGTGCCAGCAGTGATTCTATAGGGGGTCAGAGGACCGTTCACTACAATGAGCAGTTCTTC. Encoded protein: CASSDSIGGQRTVHYNEQFF.

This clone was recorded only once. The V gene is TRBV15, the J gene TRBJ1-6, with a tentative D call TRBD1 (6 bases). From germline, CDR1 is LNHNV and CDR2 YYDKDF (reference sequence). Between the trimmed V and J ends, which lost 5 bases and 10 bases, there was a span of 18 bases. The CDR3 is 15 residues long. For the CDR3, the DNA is TGTGCCACCAGCGAGACCGGGACATACGTCTCACCCCTCCACTTT. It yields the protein CATSETGTYVSPLHF.

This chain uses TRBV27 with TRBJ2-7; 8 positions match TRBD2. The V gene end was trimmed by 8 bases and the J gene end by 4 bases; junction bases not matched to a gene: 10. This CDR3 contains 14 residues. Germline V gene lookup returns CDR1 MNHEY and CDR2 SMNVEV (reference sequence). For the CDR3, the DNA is TGTGCCAGCTCCCGGGGGGGCGGTGTATACGAGCAGTACTTC. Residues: CASSRGGGVYEQYF.

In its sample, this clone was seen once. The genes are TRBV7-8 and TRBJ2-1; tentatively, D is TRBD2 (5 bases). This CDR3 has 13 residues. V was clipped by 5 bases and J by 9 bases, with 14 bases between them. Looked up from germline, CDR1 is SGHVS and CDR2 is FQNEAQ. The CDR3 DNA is TGTGCCAGCAGCCCTCAAGAGGGCCCTGAGCAGTTCTTC. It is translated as CASSPQEGPEQFF.

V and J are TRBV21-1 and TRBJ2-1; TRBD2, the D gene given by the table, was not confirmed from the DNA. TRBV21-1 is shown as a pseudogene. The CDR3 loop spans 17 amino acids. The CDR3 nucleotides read TGTGCCAGCAGCTCCCTCAGGGAGGTGAGCTCCTACAATGAGCAGTTCTTC. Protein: CASSSLREVSSYNEQFF.

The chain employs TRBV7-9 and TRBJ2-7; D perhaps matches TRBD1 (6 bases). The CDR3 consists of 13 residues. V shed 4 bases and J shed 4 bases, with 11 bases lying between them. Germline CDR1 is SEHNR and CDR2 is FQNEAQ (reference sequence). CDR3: CASSSTQGYEQYF. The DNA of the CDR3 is TGTGCCAGCAGCTCGACACAGGGTTACGAGCAGTACTTC.

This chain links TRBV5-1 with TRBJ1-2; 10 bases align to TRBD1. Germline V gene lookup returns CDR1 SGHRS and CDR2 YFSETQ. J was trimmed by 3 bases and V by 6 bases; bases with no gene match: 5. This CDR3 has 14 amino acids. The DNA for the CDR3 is TGCGCCAGCAAATCCGGGACAGGGGACTATGGCTACACCTTC. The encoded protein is CASKSGTGDYGYTF.

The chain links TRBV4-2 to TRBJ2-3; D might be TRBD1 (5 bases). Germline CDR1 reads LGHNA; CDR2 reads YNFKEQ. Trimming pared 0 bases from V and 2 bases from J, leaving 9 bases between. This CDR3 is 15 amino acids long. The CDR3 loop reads CASSQDNRNTDTQYF. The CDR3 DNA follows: TGTGCCAGCAGCCAAGATAACAGGAACACAGATACGCAGTATTTT.

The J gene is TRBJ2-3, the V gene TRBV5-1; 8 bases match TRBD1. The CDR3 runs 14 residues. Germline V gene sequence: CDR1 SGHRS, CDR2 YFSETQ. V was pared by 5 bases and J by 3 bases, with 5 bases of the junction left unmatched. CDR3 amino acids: CASSRQGATDTQYF. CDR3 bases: TGCGCCAGCAGTAGGCAGGGGGCGACAGATACGCAGTATTTT.

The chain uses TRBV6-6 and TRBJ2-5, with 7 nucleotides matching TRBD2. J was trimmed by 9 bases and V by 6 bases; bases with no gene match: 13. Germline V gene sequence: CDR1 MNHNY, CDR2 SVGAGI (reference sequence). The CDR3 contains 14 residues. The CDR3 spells CASRGRGSPLAQYF. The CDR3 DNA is TGTGCCAGCAGGGGGCGGGGGTCGCCATTGGCCCAGTACTTC.

In DNA, the CDR3 is TGTGCCAGCAGCGTAGGGACTAGCGGGCAAGAGACCCAGTACTTC. Protein: CASSVGTSGQETQYF. J is TRBJ2-5 and V is TRBV9; 11 nucleotides agree with TRBD2. Looked up from germline, CDR1 is SGDLS and CDR2 is YYNGEE. This CDR3 is built from 15 residues. V lost 0 bases to trimming and J lost 2 bases; unmatched junction nucleotides: 0. Combining the CDR3 with reference TRBV9 and TRBJ2-5 gives the whole variable domain DSGVTQTPKHLITATGQRVTLRCSPRSGDLSVYWYQQSLDQGLQFLIQYYNGEERAKGNILERFSAQQFPDLHSELNLSSLELGDSALYFCASSVGTSGQETQYFGPGTRLLVL.

In DNA form, the CDR3 reads TGTGCCAGTAGTATGAACTACAACTCTGGAAACACCATATATTTT. The encoded protein is CASSMNYNSGNTIYF. V usage is TRBV19 and J usage is TRBJ1-3; no reliable D call. CDR1 and CDR2 (germline): LNHDA, SQIVND (reference sequence). V dropped 3 bases and J dropped 0 bases, with 9 bases sitting between them. CDR3 size: 15 residues.

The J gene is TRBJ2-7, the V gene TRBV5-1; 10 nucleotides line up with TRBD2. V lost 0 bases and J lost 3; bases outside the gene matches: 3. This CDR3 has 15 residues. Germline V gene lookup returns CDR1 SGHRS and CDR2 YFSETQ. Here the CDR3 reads CASSLVLAGDYEQYF. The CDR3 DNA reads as TGCGCCAGCAGCTTGGTGCTAGCGGGAGACTACGAGCAGTACTTC.